This TCR beta chain was sequenced for a study of CD8 T cells in ankylosing spondylitis. Study-wide findings and caveats: Eight or nine highly homologous variants made up a TCR beta motif that seemed to typify ankylosing spondylitis blood. Disease-linked clones reportedly showed significant enrichment in matched ankylosing spondylitis synovial fluid.

The authors made TCR beta libraries by quantitative 5'-RACE with molecular barcodes. TCRdb independently ran MiXCR on the 5' RACE reads; one entry per CDR3 protein. The data show about 240,000 distinct CDR3 sequences, with 9.5% to 12% seen just once and under 8% held by the top ten. This clonotype was observed at least ten times. Its antigen is as yet unknown. The V gene end was trimmed by 1 base and the J gene end by 3 bases; junction bases not matched to a gene: 5. Germline V gene lookup returns CDR1 SGHRS and CDR2 YFSETQ. The CDR3 is 15 residues long. The chain recombines TRBV5-1 with TRBJ2-5, with TRBD1 matching 8 bases. The TCR originated in a male donor with ankylosing spondylitis or in good health (not recorded which). Sequencing was carried out using blood, either unsorted or a sorted T cell fraction (not recorded which). CDR3 sequence reads: CASSLFGQGEETQYF. In DNA, the CDR3 is TGCGCCAGCAGCTTGTTTGGACAGGGCGAAGAGACCCAGTACTTC.